This T cell receptor (beta chain) was observed in a study of blood T cell repertoires in COVID-19. Produced via immunoSEQ multiplex PCR; TCRdb's table is partial and in-frame only. This sample has 360,000 or so clones, with 85% to 90% found just once. CDR3 length equals 14 residues. The V end lost 2 bases, the J end lost 6 bases, and 14 bases lay between the germline ends. In germline, CDR1 is SNHLY, CDR2 FYNNEI. The sequencing input was PBMCs or T cells enriched from blood (not recorded which). The sequence came from a woman aged 25 to 39 who had recovered from COVID-19. The J gene is TRBJ2-7, the V gene TRBV2; D possibly corresponds to TRBD1 (6 bases). In nucleotides, the CDR3 is TGTGCCAGCAGTGAACAGGGGAGTCTAGGCGAGCAGTACTTC. This encodes CASSEQGSLGEQYF. Based on the CDR3 plus reference TRBV2 and TRBJ2-7, the full variable domain is EPEVTQTPSHQVTQMGQEVILRCVPISNHLYFYWYRQILGQKVEFLVSFYNNEISEKSEIFDDQFSVERPDGSNFTLKIRSTKLEDSAMYFCASSEQGSLGEQYFGPGTRLTVT.